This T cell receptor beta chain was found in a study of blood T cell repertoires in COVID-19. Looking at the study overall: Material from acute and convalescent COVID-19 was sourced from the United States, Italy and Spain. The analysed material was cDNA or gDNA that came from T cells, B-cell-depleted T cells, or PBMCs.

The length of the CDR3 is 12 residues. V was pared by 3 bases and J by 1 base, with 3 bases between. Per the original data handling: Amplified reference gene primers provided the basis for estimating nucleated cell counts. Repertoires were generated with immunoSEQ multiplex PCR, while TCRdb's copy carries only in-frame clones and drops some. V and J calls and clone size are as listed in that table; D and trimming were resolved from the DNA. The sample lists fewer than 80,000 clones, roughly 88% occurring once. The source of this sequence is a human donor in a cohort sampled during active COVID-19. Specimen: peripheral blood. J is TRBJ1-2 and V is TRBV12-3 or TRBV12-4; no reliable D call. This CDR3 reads CASSFGNYGYTF. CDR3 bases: TGTGCCAGCAGTTTCGGTAACTATGGCTACACCTTC.